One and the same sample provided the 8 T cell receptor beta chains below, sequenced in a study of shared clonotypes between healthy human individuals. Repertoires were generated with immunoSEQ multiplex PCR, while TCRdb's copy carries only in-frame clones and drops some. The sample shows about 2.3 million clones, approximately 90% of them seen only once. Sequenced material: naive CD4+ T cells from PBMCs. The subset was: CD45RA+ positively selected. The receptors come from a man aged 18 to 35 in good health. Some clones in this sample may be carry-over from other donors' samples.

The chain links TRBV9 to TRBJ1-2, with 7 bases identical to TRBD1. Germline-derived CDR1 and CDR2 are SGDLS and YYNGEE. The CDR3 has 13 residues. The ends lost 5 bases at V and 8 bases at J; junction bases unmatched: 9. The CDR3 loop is CASRSGGAEGYTF. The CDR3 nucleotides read TGTGCCAGCAGATCAGGGGGTGCTGAAGGCTACACCTTC.

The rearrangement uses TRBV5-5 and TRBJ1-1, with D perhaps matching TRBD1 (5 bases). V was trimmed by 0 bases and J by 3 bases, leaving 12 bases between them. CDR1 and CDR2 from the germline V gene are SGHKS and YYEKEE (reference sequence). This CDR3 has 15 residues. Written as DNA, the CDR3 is TGTGCCAGCAGCTTGGTGGCAGGGAGGGACACTGAAGCTTTCTTT. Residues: CASSLVAGRDTEAFF. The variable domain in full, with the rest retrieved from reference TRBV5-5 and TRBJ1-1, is DAGVTQSPTHLIKTRGQQVTLRCSPISGHKSVSWYQQVLGQGPQFIFQYYEKEERGRGNFPDRFSARQFPNYSSELNVNALLLGDSALYLCASSLVAGRDTEAFFGQGTRLTVV.

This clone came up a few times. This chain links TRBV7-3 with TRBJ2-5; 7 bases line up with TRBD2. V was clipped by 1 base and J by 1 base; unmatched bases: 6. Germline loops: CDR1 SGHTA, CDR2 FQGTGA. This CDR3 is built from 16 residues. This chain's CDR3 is CASSLRASGRQETQYF. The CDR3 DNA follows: TGTGCCAGCAGCTTAAGAGCTAGCGGCCGCCAAGAGACCCAGTACTTC.

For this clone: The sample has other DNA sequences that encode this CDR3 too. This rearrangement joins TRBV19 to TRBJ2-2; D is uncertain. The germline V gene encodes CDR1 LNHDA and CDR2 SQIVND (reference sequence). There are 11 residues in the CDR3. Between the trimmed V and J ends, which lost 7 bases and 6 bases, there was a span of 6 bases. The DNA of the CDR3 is TGTGCCAGTAAGGTTGCCGGGGAGCTGTTTTTT. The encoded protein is CASKVAGELFF. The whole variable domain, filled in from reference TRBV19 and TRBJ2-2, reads DGGITQSPKYLFRKEGQNVTLSCEQNLNHDAMYWYRQDPGQGLRLIYYSQIVNDFQKGDIAEGYSVSREKKESFPLTVTSAQKNPTAFYLCASKVAGELFFGEGSRLTVL.

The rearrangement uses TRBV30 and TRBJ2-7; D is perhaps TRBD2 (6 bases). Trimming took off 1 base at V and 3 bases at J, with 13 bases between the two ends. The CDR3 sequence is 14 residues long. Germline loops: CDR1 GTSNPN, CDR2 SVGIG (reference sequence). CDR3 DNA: TGTGCCTGGAGTGACGGGACTGGTGACTACGAGCAGTACTTC. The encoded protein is CAWSDGTGDYEQYF.

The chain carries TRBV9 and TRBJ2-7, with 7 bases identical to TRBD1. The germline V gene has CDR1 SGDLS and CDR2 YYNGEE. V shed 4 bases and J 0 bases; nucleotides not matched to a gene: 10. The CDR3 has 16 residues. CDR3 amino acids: CASSPRQGTLSYEQYF. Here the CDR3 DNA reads TGTGCCAGCAGCCCCCGACAGGGTACTCTCTCCTACGAGCAGTACTTC. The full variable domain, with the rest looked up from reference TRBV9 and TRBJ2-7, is DSGVTQTPKHLITATGQRVTLRCSPRSGDLSVYWYQQSLDQGLQFLIQYYNGEERAKGNILERFSAQQFPDLHSELNLSSLELGDSALYFCASSPRQGTLSYEQYFGPGTRLTVT.

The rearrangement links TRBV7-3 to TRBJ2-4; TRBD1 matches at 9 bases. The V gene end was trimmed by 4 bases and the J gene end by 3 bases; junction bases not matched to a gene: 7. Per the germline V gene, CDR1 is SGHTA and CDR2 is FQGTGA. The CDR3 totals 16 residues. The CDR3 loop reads CASSSTGGRGKNIQYF. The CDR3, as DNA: TGTGCCAGCAGCTCCACAGGGGGCAGGGGCAAAAACATTCAGTACTTC. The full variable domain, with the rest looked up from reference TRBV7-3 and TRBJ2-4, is GAGVSQTPSNKVTEKGKYVELRCDPISGHTALYWYRQSLGQGPEFLIYFQGTGAADDSGLPNDRFFAVRPEGSVSTLKIQRTERGDSAVYLCASSSTGGRGKNIQYFGAGTRLSVL.

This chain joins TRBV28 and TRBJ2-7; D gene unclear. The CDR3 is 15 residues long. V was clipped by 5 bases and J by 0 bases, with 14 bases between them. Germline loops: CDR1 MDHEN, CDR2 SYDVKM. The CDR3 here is CASSPPPSVSYEQYF. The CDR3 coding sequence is TGTGCCAGCAGTCCTCCACCGAGCGTCTCCTACGAGCAGTACTTC.